This section outlines one T cell receptor (beta chain) sequence together with its context. This sample is part of a study of blood T cell repertoires in COVID-19. Looking at the study overall: The United States, Italy and Spain were the sources of the acute and convalescent COVID-19 samples. The analysed material was cDNA or gDNA that came from T cells, B-cell-depleted T cells, or PBMCs.

With 5 bases removed from V and 9 bases from J, the gap between germline ends came to 11 bases. The length of the CDR3 is 12 residues. CDR1 and CDR2 (germline): SGHTA, FQGNSA. Authors' processing steps: The assay estimated nucleated cells by amplifying reference gene primers. Profiled with immunoSEQ multiplex PCR; TCRdb holds only in-frame clones, not every one. V, J and clone size are those of that table, while D and trimming were read from the DNA. Among roughly 130,000 clones, 65% to 85% were seen once, and the ten largest hold about 2%. The rearrangement joins TRBV7-2 to TRBJ2-1; a weak D match, TRBD2 (5 bases). The TCR sequence derives from a man in his 70s with acute or convalescent COVID-19. What was sequenced was peripheral blood. In nucleotides, the CDR3 is TGTGCCAGCAGCCCGAGCGGCGGTGAGCAGTTCTTC. Translation: CASSPSGGEQFF.